A selection of T cell receptor beta chains follows, all from one sample in a study of vaccination and CD4 T cells after COVID-19. One entry per CDR3 protein, called by TCRdb with MiXCR from the PCR reads. Altogether 12,000 or so distinct CDR3 sequences are present, over 40% being singletons, with the ten largest covering over 20%. Antigen specificity for these receptors is unknown. Sequencing was carried out using CD4+ T cells from blood, cultured in vitro. These receptor sequences come from a human donor who had recovered from COVID-19. Both conserved end residues are part of each CDR3. D genes are given only for firm matches. Clone sizes are given selectively: once, few, many, or a class where the clone is expanded.

size: few
V: TRBV6-1
J: TRBJ2-3
D: TRBD2
CDR3: CASRKNLAGEAQYF
DNA: TGTGCCAGCAGGAAAAATTTAGCGGGCGAAGCGCAGTATTTT

size: .
V: TRBV12-3/TRBV12-4
J: TRBJ2-3
D: .
CDR3: CASSPGSLLNTQYF
DNA: TGTGCCAGCAGTCCCGGGTCCCTCCTAAATACGCAGTATTTT

size: .
V: TRBV5-1
J: TRBJ1-2
D: .
CDR3: CASSFTPGTSYGYTF
DNA: TGCGCCAGCAGCTTTACCCCAGGGACCTCCTATGGCTACACCTTC

size: .
V: TRBV30
J: TRBJ2-7
D: .
CDR3: CAWSVQGLETSSYEQYF
DNA: TGTGCCTGGAGTGTACAAGGTCTGGAGACATCCTCCTACGAGCAGTACTTC

size: .
V: TRBV2
J: TRBJ2-4
D: .
CDR3: CASTRGGVSRNIQYF
DNA: TGTGCCAGCACCAGGGGGGGGGTTTCCAGGAACATTCAGTACTTC

size: .
V: TRBV27
J: TRBJ1-1
D: .
CDR3: CASSSRMNTEAFF
DNA: TGTGCCAGCAGTTCCAGGATGAACACTGAAGCTTTCTTT

size: .
V: TRBV6-1
J: TRBJ1-4
D: .
CDR3: CASTRAINEKLFF
DNA: TGTGCCAGCACTCGGGCAATTAATGAAAAACTGTTTTTT

size: .
V: TRBV20-1
J: TRBJ1-2
D: TRBD1
CDR3: CSAREPGQGYYGYTF
DNA: TGCAGTGCTAGAGAACCAGGACAGGGGTACTATGGCTACACCTTC

size: .
V: TRBV6-1
J: TRBJ1-1
D: .
CDR3: CASRHRDGSTEAFF
DNA: TGTGCCAGCAGGCACAGGGATGGGAGCACTGAAGCTTTCTTT

size: .
V: TRBV4-1
J: TRBJ1-3
D: .
CDR3: CASSQDRVRLSSGNTIYF
DNA: TGCGCCAGCAGCCAAGATCGGGTCAGGTTAAGCTCTGGAAACACCATATATTTT

size: few
V: TRBV6-1
J: TRBJ2-5
D: TRBD2
CDR3: CASSGGFGGGRETQYF
DNA: TGTGCCAGCAGTGGGGGGTTTGGGGGAGGGAGAGAGACCCAGTACTTC

size: .
V: TRBV10-3
J: TRBJ1-2
D: .
CDR3: CAISDLGDYGYTF
DNA: TGTGCCATCAGTGACCTGGGAGACTATGGCTACACCTTC

size: .
V: TRBV15
J: TRBJ2-7
D: .
CDR3: CATSRDYAAYEQYF
DNA: TGTGCCACCAGCAGAGATTACGCCGCCTACGAGCAGTACTTC

size: .
V: TRBV6-1
J: TRBJ2-7
D: .
CDR3: CASTDRVNGYEQYF
DNA: TGTGCCAGCACCGACCGGGTAAATGGCTACGAGCAGTACTTC